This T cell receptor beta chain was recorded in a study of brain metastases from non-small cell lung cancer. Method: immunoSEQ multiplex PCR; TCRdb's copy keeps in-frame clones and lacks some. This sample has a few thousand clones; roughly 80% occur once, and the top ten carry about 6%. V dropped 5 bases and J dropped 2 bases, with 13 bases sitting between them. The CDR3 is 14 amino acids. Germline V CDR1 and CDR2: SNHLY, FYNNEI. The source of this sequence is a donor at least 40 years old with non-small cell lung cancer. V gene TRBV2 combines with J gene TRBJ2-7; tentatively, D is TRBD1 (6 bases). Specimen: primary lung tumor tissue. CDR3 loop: CASSTGPTPYEQYF. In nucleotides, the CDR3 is TGTGCCAGCAGTACAGGGCCAACCCCCTACGAGCAGTACTTC.